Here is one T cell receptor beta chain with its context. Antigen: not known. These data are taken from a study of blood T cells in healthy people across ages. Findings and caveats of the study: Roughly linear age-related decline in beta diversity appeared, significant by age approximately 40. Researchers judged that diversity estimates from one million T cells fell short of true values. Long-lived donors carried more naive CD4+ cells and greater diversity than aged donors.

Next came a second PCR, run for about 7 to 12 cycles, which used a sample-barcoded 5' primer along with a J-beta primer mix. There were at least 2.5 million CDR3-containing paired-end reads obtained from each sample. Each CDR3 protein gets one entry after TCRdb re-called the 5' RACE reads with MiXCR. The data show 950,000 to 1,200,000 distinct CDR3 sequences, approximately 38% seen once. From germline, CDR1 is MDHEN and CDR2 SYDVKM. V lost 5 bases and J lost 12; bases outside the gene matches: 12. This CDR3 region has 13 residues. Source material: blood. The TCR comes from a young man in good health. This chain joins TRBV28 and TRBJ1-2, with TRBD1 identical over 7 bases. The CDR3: CASSRPGQKRHTF. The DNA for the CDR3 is TGTGCCAGCAGTCGACCGGGACAGAAAAGACACACCTTC.